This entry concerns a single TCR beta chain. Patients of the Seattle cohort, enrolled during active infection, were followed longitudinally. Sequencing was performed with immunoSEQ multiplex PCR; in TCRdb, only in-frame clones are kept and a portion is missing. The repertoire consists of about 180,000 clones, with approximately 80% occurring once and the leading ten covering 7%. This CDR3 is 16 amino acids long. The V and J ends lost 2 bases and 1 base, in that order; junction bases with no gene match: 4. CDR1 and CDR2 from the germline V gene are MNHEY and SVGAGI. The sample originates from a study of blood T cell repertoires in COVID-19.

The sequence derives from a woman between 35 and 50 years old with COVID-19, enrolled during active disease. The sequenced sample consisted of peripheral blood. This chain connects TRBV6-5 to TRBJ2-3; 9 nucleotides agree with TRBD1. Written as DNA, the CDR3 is TGTGCCAGCAGTTACGAAAGGACAGGGGGCACAGATACGCAGTATTTT. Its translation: CASSYERTGGTDTQYF.